This TCR beta chain comes out of a study of beta chain features in type 1 diabetes. Concerning this clone itself: Its antigen is not identified.

Whole-study results and caveats: TCRB CDR3s from Type 1 diabetes patients were moderately but significantly shorter in all four CD4+ subsets.

Every bit of the isolated RNA underwent reverse transcription, so sequencing read expressed TCRB transcripts. Read counts averaged approximately 3.5 million for samples of naive, central memory and regulatory T cells. The repertoire was sequenced with immunoSEQ multiplex PCR; TCRdb's copy has only in-frame clones and lacks some. Here the sample spans about 150,000 clones, about 9% being singletons. Trimming cost V 1 base and J 2 bases, with 9 bases left between them. The germline CDR1 and CDR2 sequences are SGHAT and FQNNGV. This CDR3 has 14 residues. The clonotype was recovered from a woman under 40 with type 1 diabetes. Sequenced: central memory CD4+ T cells from blood. The chain combines TRBV11-2 with TRBJ2-7; possibly TRBD1 for D (5 bases). The CDR3 DNA follows: TGTGCCAGCAGCTTAGCACAGGCCACCTACGAGCAGTACTTC. Its translation is CASSLAQATYEQYF.